The entry below describes one T cell receptor beta chain. Its antigen is undetermined. This record comes from a study of T-cell memory formation after mild COVID-19. General study points: Specificity for SARS-CoV-2 was not confirmed among the second-wave clones peaking on day 37. CD4+ clones that contracted lay mainly in CM and EM; CD8+ ones lay in EMRA. CD4/CD8 balance characterized clones contracting day 15 to 85, and CD4+ skew characterized later expanders.

Germline values: CDR1 SGHTA, CDR2 FQGNSA. The CDR3 spans 15 residues. The junction had 6 bases not matched to a gene; V was cut back by 5 bases and J by 2 bases. Each CDR3 protein gets one entry after TCRdb re-called the 5' RACE reads with MiXCR. The data contain about 440,000 distinct CDR3 sequences, approximately 20% of them singletons. Source material: PBMCs or a T cell subset sorted from them (not recorded which). This receptor was identified in an adult woman who had mild COVID-19 (a few samples of this study predate the infection). Cell type and time point are not known. The rearrangement joins TRBV7-2 to TRBJ2-5; TRBD2 matches 9 bases. CDR3 sequence: CASSLGRGGQETQYF. DNA of the CDR3: TGTGCCAGCAGCCTCGGGCGGGGGGGACAAGAGACCCAGTACTTC.